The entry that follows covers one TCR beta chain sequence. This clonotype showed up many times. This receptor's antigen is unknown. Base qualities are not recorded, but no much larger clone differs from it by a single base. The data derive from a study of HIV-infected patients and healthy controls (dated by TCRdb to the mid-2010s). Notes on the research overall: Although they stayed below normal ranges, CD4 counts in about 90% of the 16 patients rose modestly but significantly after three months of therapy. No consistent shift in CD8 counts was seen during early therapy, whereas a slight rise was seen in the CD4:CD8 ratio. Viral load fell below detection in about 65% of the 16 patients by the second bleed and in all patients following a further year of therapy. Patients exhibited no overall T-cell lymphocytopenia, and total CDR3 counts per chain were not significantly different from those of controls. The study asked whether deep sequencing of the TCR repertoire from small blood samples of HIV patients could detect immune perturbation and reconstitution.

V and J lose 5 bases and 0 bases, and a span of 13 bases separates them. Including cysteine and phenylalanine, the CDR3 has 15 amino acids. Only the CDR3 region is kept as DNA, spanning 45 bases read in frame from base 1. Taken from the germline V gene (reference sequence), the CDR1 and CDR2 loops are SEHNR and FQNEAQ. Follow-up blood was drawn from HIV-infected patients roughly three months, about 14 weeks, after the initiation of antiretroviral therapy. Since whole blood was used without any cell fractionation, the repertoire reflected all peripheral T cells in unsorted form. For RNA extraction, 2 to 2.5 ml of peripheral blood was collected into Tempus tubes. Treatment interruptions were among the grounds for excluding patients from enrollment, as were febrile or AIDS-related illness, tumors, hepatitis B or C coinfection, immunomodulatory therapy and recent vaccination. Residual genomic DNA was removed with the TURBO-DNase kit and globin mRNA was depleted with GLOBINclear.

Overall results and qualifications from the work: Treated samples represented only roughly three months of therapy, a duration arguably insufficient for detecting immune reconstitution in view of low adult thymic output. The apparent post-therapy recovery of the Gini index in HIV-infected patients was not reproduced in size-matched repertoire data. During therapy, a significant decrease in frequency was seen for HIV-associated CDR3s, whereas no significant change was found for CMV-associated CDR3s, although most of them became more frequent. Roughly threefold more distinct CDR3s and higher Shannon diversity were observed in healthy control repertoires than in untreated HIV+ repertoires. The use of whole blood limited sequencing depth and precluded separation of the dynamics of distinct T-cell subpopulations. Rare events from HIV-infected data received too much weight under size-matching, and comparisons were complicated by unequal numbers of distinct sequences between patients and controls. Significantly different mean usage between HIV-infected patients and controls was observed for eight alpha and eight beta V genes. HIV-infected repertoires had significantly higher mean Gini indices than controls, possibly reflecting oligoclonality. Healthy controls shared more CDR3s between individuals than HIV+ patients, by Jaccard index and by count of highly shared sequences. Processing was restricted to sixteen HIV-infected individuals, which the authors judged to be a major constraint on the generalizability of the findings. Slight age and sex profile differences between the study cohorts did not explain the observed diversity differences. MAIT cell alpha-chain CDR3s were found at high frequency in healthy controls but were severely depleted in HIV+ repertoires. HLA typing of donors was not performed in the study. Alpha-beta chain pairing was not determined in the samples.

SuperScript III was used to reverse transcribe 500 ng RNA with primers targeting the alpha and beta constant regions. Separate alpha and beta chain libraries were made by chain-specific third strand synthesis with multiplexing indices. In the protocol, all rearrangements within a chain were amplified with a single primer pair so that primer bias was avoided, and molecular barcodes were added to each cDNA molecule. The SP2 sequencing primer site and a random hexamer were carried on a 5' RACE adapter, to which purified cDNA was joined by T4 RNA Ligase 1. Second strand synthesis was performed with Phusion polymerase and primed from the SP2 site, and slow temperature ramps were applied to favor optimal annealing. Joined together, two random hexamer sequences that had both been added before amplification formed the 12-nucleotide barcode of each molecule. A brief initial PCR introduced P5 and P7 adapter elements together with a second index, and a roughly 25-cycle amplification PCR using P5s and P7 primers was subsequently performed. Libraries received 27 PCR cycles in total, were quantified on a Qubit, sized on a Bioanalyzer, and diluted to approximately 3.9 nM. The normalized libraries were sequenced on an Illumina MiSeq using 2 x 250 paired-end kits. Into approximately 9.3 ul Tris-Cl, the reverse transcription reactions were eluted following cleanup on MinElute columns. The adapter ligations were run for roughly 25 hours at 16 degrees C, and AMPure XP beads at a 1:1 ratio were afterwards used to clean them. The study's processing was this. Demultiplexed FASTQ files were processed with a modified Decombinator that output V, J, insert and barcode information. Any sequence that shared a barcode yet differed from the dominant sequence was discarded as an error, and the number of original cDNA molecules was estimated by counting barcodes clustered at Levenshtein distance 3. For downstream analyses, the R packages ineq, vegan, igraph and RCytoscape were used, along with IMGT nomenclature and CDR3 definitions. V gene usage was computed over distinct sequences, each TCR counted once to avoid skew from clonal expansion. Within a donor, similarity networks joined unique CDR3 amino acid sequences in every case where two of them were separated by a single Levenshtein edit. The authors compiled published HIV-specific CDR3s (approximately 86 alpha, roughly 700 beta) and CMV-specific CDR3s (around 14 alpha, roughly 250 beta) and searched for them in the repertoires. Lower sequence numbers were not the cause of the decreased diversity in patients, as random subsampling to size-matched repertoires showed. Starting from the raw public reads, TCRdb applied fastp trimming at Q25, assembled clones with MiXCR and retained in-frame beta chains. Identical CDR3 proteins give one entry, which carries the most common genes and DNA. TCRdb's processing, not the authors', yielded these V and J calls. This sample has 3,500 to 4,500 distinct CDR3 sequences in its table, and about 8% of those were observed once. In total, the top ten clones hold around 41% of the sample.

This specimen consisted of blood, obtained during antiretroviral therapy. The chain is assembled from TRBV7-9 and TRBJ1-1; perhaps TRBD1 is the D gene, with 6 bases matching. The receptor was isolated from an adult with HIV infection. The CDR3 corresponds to CASSPSGGLNTEAFF. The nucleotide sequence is TGTGCCAGCAGCCCTAGTGGGGGCCTGAACACTGAAGCTTTCTTT.